This T cell receptor (beta chain) is drawn from a study of T cell repertoires in cytomegalovirus infection. Study context: Used in the study were CMV epitopes, some recently identified and HLA-C-restricted, others well-studied and HLA-B-restricted. Study observations and caveats: HLA-C-restricted, CMV-specific TCR beta clonotypes were dominant ex vivo. Cumulative public TCR beta family frequency identified CMV carriers with the relevant HLA.

CDR1 is SGHTA, CDR2 FQGNSA, per germline. There are 18 residues in the CDR3. Trimming took off 1 base at V and 0 bases at J, with 15 bases between the two ends. TCRdb re-called the reads with MiXCR, one entry per CDR3 protein. The sample comprises approximately 270,000 distinct CDR3 sequences, 20% to 25% of which are singletons, and approximately 19% rests with the top ten. This clonotype was recorded many times. No antigen is known for it. The TCR originated in a human donor in good health (CMV status not recorded). Some clones in this sample may be carry-over from other donors' samples. The sample here was cultured PBMCs, taken from culture after CMV antigen stimulation. The genes are TRBV7-2 and TRBJ1-4, with D hard to call. The CDR3 protein is CASSLVPGNLATNEKLFF. Written as DNA, the CDR3 is TGTGCCAGCAGCTTAGTTCCGGGTAACTTAGCAACTAATGAAAAACTGTTTTTT. The full variable domain, its missing parts supplied by reference TRBV7-2 and TRBJ1-4, is GAGVSQSPSNKVTEKGKDVELRCDPISGHTALYWYRQSLGQGLEFLIYFQGNSAPDKSGLPSDRFSAERTGGSVSTLTIQRTQQEDSAVYLCASSLVPGNLATNEKLFFGSGTQLSVL.